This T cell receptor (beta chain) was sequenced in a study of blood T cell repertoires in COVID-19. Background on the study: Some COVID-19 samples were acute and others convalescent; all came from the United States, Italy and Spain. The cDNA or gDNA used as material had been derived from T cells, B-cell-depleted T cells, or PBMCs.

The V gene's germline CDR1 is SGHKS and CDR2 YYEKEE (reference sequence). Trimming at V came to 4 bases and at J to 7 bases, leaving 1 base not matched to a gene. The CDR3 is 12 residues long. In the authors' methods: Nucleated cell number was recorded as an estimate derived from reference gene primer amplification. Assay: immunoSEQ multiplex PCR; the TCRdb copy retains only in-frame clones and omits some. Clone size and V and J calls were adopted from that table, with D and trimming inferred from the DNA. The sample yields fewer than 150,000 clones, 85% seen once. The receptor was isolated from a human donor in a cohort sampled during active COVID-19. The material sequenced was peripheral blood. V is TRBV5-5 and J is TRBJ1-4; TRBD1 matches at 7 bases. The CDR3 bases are TGTGCCAGCAGCGGACAGGTTGAAAAACTGTTTTTT. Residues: CASSGQVEKLFF.